This T cell receptor (beta chain) was sequenced in a study of blood T cells in healthy people across ages. Drawn from each donor were around 9.1 milliliters of peripheral blood. Worth noting for this clonotype: Its cognate antigen is unknown.

Germline V gives CDR1 MNHEY, CDR2 SVGAGI. V gave up 2 bases and J gave up 7 bases, with 8 bases separating them. This CDR3 is 13 amino acids long. Primers used in a second PCR of about 7 to 12 cycles were a sample-barcoded 5' primer and a J-beta primer mix. Every individual sample yielded 3 million or more paired-end reads (each containing CDR3). Each CDR3 protein gets one entry after TCRdb re-called the 5' RACE reads with MiXCR. The sample has 2 million or so distinct CDR3 sequences; about 50% are singletons. General observations from the study: The lack of PBMC sorting stopped any conclusive naive versus antigen-experienced comparison.

The chain combines TRBV6-5 with TRBJ1-4, with D unclear. Source material: blood. The sequence was obtained from a woman aged 40 to 49 in good health. The CDR3 here is CASSYRDPEKLFF. CDR3 sequence (DNA): TGTGCCAGCAGTTACAGGGATCCTGAAAAACTGTTTTTT.